Below are 20 T cell receptor beta chains sequenced from a single sample in a study of blood T cell repertoires in COVID-19. Libraries were prepared by immunoSEQ multiplex PCR; TCRdb keeps only in-frame clonotypes and omits some of them. This table has 200,000 or so clones, just under 85% appearing once. Sequencing was done on a sample of peripheral blood. The receptors here all came from a man aged 60-69 years with COVID-19, enrolled during active disease.

This clone came up once. V and J are TRBV2 and TRBJ1-2, with 7 nucleotides matching TRBD1. Germline trimming cut 3 bases from V and 5 bases from J; bases unmatched to any gene: 6. The CDR3 runs to 14 residues. Germline V gene lookup returns CDR1 SNHLY and CDR2 FYNNEI. CDR3 in DNA: TGTGCCAGCAGTGATGGGGACAGCGTATATGGCTACACCTTC. This gives the protein CASSDGDSVYGYTF.

The rearrangement links TRBV6-5 to TRBJ2-1, with D perhaps matching TRBD2 (6 bases). V was shortened by 6 bases and J by 10 bases, with 16 bases between the two germline ends. Germline loops: CDR1 MNHEY, CDR2 SVGAGI. This CDR3 contains 13 residues. This CDR3 reads CASRSGWGLEQFF. DNA for the CDR3: TGTGCCAGCAGGAGCGGGTGGGGCCTAGAGCAGTTCTTC.

This chain links TRBV19 with TRBJ1-1; 8 positions match TRBD1. Germline V lookup: CDR1 LNHDA, CDR2 SQIVND (reference sequence). V was pared by 4 bases and J by 0 bases, with 1 base of the junction left unmatched. The CDR3 is made up of 14 amino acids. CDR3 region: CASSRDRMNTEAFF. The CDR3 region has the DNA TGTGCCAGTAGTAGGGACAGGATGAACACTGAAGCTTTCTTT.

The chain is built from TRBV19 and TRBJ1-1, with D perhaps TRBD1 (5 bases). This CDR3 spans 16 amino acids. V dropped 2 bases and J dropped 0 bases, with 13 bases sitting between them. CDR1 is LNHDA, CDR2 SQIVND, per germline (reference sequence). The CDR3 protein is CASSIQGSGLNTEAFF. The DNA for the CDR3 is TGTGCCAGTAGTATACAGGGTTCTGGCTTGAACACTGAAGCTTTCTTT.

The rearrangement joins TRBV10-3 to TRBJ1-2, with D unclear. This CDR3 has 14 residues. The germline V gene has CDR1 ENHRY and CDR2 SYGVKD. V was cut by 4 bases and J by 8 bases, with 17 bases left in between. The CDR3, as DNA: TGTGCCATCAGTGTGGCCTCTACGCGGAGAGGCTACACCTTC. Encoded protein: CAISVASTRRGYTF.

This clone has a count of ten or more. V is TRBV28 and J is TRBJ1-2; no firm D call. The CDR3 is made up of 14 amino acids. In germline, CDR1 is MDHEN, CDR2 SYDVKM. V gave up 7 bases and J gave up 1 base, with 13 bases separating them. The CDR3 DNA is TGTGCCAGCACCCGAATCAGCGATAACTATGGCTACACCTTC. The encoded protein is CASTRISDNYGYTF.

The rearrangement links TRBV28 to TRBJ2-1, with D maybe TRBD2 (7 bases). Trimming pared 7 bases from V and 4 bases from J, leaving 23 bases between. Per germline, CDR1 MDHEN and CDR2 SYDVKM. CDR3 size: 17 residues. The CDR3 region is CASIGRAPGQGYNEQFF. DNA of the CDR3: TGTGCCAGCATAGGGAGGGCCCCGGGACAAGGATACAATGAGCAGTTCTTC.

This sequence joins TRBV27 and TRBJ1-6, with a possible D match to TRBD1 (6 bases). Germline V CDR1 and CDR2: MNHEY, SMNVEV (reference sequence). V lost 5 bases and J lost 6, with 14 bases in between. The CDR3 loop spans 15 amino acids. The DNA for the CDR3 is TGTGCCAGCAGTAGGGGGACCTCTGGTAATTCACCCCTCCACTTT. Encoded protein: CASSRGTSGNSPLHF.

The V gene is TRBV28, the J gene TRBJ1-1, with D maybe TRBD1 (5 bases). Trimming left V 6 bases short and J 1 base short, with 15 bases between. Germline lookup yields CDR1 MDHEN and CDR2 SYDVKM. The CDR3 runs 15 residues. The CDR3 loop reads CASSSPGHQNTEAFF. Here the CDR3 DNA reads TGTGCCAGCAGCTCCCCCGGACACCAGAACACTGAAGCTTTCTTT.

The rearrangement joins TRBV7-2 to TRBJ1-2; D perhaps matches TRBD1 (5 bases). V shed 2 bases and J shed 4 bases, with 8 bases lying between them. Germline V CDR1 and CDR2: SGHTA, FQGNSA. The CDR3 spans 13 residues. Here the CDR3 DNA reads TGTGCCAGCAGCTTAAAAGGGGCCTATGGCTACACCTTC. Its translation is CASSLKGAYGYTF.

This chain uses TRBV30 with TRBJ1-5; 7 bases line up with TRBD1. CDR1 GTSNPN and CDR2 SVGIG come from the germline V gene (reference sequence). The CDR3 loop spans 13 amino acids. Trimming took 4 bases from V and 7 from J; bases not matched to a gene: 7. The DNA for the CDR3 is TGTGCCTGGAACCAGGGGGTAAGGCAGCCCCAGCATTTT. Amino acids: CAWNQGVRQPQHF.

This chain uses TRBV3-1 (or the pseudogene TRBV3-2) with TRBJ2-2; no reliable D call. Germline values: CDR1 LGHDT, CDR2 YNNKEL (reference sequence). This CDR3 comprises 14 residues. V was pared by 8 bases and J by 1 base, with 11 bases between. In DNA, the CDR3 is TGTGCCAGCCGTCCATGGAGGAACACCGGGGAGCTGTTTTTT. Translated, it gives CASRPWRNTGELFF.

V gene TRBV16 combines with J gene TRBJ2-7; 10 bases line up with TRBD1. Losses at the gene ends were 4 bases for V and 7 bases for J; bases not matched to a gene: 7. CDR3 length: 14 residues. Germline V lookup: CDR1 KGHSY, CDR2 FQNENV. CDR3 bases: TGTGCCAGCAGCCGGGGACAGGGGAGGGAAGAGCAGTACTTC. Its protein is CASSRGQGREEQYF. Full variable domain (outside the CDR3, taken from reference TRBV16 and TRBJ2-7): GEEVAQTPKHLVRGEGQKAKLYCAPIKGHSYVFWYQQVLKNEFKFLISFQNENVFDETGMPKERFSAKCLPNSPCSLEIQATKLEDSAVYFCASSRGQGREEQYFGPGTRLTVT.

This clone has a single count. V usage is TRBV27 and J usage is TRBJ1-3; D possibly corresponds to TRBD1 (5 bases). This CDR3 comprises 13 residues. V was shortened by 6 bases and J by 1 base, with 7 bases between the two germline ends. Germline-derived CDR1 and CDR2 are MNHEY and SMNVEV (reference sequence). The CDR3 DNA reads TGTGCCAGCAGCAGGGAATCTGGAAACACCATATATTTT. Translated: CASSRESGNTIYF.

V usage is TRBV14 and J usage is TRBJ2-2; 11 bases agree with TRBD1. The V gene end was trimmed by 1 base and the J gene end by 9 bases; junction bases not matched to a gene: 13. This CDR3 has 18 residues. Germline lookup yields CDR1 SGHDN and CDR2 FVKESK. CDR3 DNA sequence: TGTGCCAGCAGCCAAGCCCAGATCGGGACAGGGGGAAGGAGGGAGCTGTTTTTT. Its protein product is CASSQAQIGTGGRRELFF. Full variable domain (outside the CDR3, taken from reference TRBV14 and TRBJ2-2): EAGVTQFPSHSVIEKGQTVTLRCDPISGHDNLYWYRRVMGKEIKFLLHFVKESKQDESGMPNNRFLAERTGGTYSTLKVQPAELEDSGVYFCASSQAQIGTGGRRELFFGEGSRLTVL.

J is TRBJ1-6 and V is TRBV5-1, with unresolved D. Germline V gene sequence: CDR1 SGHRS, CDR2 YFSETQ. This CDR3 is 15 amino acids long. The V end lost 1 base, the J end lost 5 bases, and 10 bases lay between the germline ends. This chain's CDR3 is CASSLLPEDNSPLHF. The CDR3 DNA is TGCGCCAGCAGCTTGTTACCAGAGGATAATTCACCCCTCCACTTT.

The rearrangement joins TRBV7-2 to TRBJ2-1; 7 positions match TRBD2. With 3 bases clipped from V and 9 bases from J, the junction kept 5 bases outside the gene matches. This CDR3 region has 13 residues. Per germline, CDR1 SGHTA and CDR2 FQGNSA. The CDR3 region has the DNA TGTGCCAGCAGCTTGGGGGGGATGGGTGAGCAGTTCTTC. This codes for CASSLGGMGEQFF.

This chain uses TRBV5-1 with TRBJ2-7, with a weak D call TRBD2 (6 bases). The CDR3 has 14 residues. CDR1 is SGHRS and CDR2 is YFSETQ in the germline V gene. Trimming shortened V by 7 bases and J by 1 base, and 15 bases separated the two germline ends. CDR3 sequence: CASQQASVSYEQYF. CDR3 nucleotide sequence: TGCGCCAGCCAGCAAGCTAGCGTGTCCTACGAGCAGTACTTC.

This chain uses TRBV9 with TRBJ2-3, with D hard to call. V was clipped by 3 bases and J by 1 base, with 12 bases between them. CDR1 and CDR2 (germline): SGDLS, YYNGEE. The CDR3 contains 15 residues. DNA of the CDR3: TGTGCCAGCAGCGCCTGGGCCTCTCGCACAGATACGCAGTATTTT. Its protein is CASSAWASRTDTQYF.

The chain links TRBV19 to TRBJ2-6; D is perhaps TRBD1 (6 bases). The CDR3 is 17 residues long. V was pared by 0 bases and J by 0 bases, with 9 bases between. Germline V CDR1 and CDR2: LNHDA, SQIVND (reference sequence). The CDR3 DNA sequence: TGTGCCAGTAGTATAGAATACAGGGCCTCTGGGGCCAACGTCCTGACTTTC. Protein sequence: CASSIEYRASGANVLTF. Using reference TRBV19 and TRBJ2-6 for the parts outside the CDR3, the full variable domain is DGGITQSPKYLFRKEGQNVTLSCEQNLNHDAMYWYRQDPGQGLRLIYYSQIVNDFQKGDIAEGYSVSREKKESFPLTVTSAQKNPTAFYLCASSIEYRASGANVLTFGAGSRLTVL.